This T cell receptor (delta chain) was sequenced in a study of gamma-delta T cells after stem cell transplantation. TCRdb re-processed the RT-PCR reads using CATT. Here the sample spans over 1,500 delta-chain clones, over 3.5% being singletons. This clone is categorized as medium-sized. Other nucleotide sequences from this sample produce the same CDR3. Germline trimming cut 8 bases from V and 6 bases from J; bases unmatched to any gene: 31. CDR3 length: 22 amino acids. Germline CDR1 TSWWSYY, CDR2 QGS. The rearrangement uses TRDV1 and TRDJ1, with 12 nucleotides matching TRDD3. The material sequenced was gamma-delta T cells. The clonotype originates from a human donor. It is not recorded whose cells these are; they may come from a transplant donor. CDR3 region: CALSTLSPWGIREWWRDYKLIF. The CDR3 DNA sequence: TGTGCTCTTTCGACCCTTTCCCCCTGGGGGATACGCGAATGGTGGCGCGACTATAAACTCATCTTT.